This T cell receptor (beta chain) was documented in a study of cytomegalovirus exposure and HLA in healthy donors. The PCR had 60 Vbeta and 13 Jbeta primers. Generated by immunoSEQ multiplex PCR, the TCRdb table keeps only in-frame clones and is missing some. The sample lists 200,000 or so clones, 70% to 85% occurring once. Germline CDR1 is SQVTM and CDR2 is ANQGSEA. The CDR3 sequence is 15 residues long. The trim removed 6 bases at V and 4 bases at J, leaving 12 bases unmatched. This receptor was obtained from a boy aged 2-9 years in good health and CMV-seronegative. The sample was PBMCs. V is TRBV29-1 and J is TRBJ2-1; TRBD2 matches at 7 bases. The CDR3 loop reads CSVASVLAAYNEQFF. The CDR3 bases are TGCAGCGTGGCCTCAGTCCTAGCGGCATACAATGAGCAGTTCTTC.